Following are 12 T cell receptor beta chains from one sample sequenced in a study of T cells in Graves' hyperthyroidism and ophthalmopathy. TCR beta CDR3 regions were amplified from RNA. Researchers ran a first-round RT-PCR on the TCR CDR3 using the HTBI primer set. TCRdb passed the multiplex PCR reads through MiXCR, listing each CDR3 protein once. Seen here are over 700,000 distinct CDR3 sequences, 15% to 20% observed once, and the top ten hold around 15%. Material for sequencing was blood. These receptors were collected from a woman aged 45-60 years with Graves' hyperthyroidism that later progressed to Graves' ophthalmopathy.

The chain employs TRBV11-2 and TRBJ2-7; D gene unclear. Germline values: CDR1 SGHAT, CDR2 FQNNGV. Trimming stripped 1 base from V and 0 bases from J, with 10 bases between. CDR3 length: 15 amino acids. CDR3 residues: CASSLAQTTSYEQYF. CDR3 nucleotide sequence: TGTGCCAGCAGCTTAGCGCAGACCACCTCCTACGAGCAGTACTTC.

This clonotype was observed at least ten times. The chain is built from TRBV2 and TRBJ1-4; D uncertain. V was clipped by 4 bases and J by 8 bases, with 17 bases between them. Per the germline V gene, CDR1 is SNHLY and CDR2 is FYNNEI. CDR3 length equals 15 residues. CDR3 residues: CASSGPPNGVEKLFF. The CDR3 DNA follows: TGTGCCAGCAGTGGCCCCCCAAACGGGGTGGAAAAACTGTTTTTT.

The rearrangement joins TRBV6-1 to TRBJ2-3, with 10 bases matching TRBD2. The CDR3 runs to 16 residues. The trim removed 6 bases at V and 4 bases at J, leaving 10 bases unmatched. The V gene's germline CDR1 is MNHNS and CDR2 SASEGT. The CDR3 sequence is CASSSSGGRSSDTQYF. In nucleotides, the CDR3 is TGTGCCAGCAGCTCTAGCGGGGGTAGGAGCTCAGATACGCAGTATTTT.

The V and J genes are TRBV20-1 and TRBJ2-3; no firm D call. Between the trimmed V and J ends, which lost 3 bases and 4 bases, there was a span of 5 bases. This CDR3 has 11 amino acids. Germline V gives CDR1 DFQATT, CDR2 SNEGSKA (reference sequence). CDR3 bases: TGCAGTGCTAGTGACCCAGATACGCAGTATTTT. Translated, it gives CSASDPDTQYF.

This clonotype was seen many times. This chain links TRBV12-3 or TRBV12-4 with TRBJ1-2; D possibly corresponds to TRBD1 (5 bases). This CDR3 is 14 amino acids long. Trimming pared 4 bases from V and 4 bases from J, leaving 13 bases between. The CDR3 DNA follows: TGTGCCAGCAGTTCCGTGGGGCCCATCTATGGCTACACCTTC. Translated: CASSSVGPIYGYTF.

The CDR3 sequence: CASRPGPGDEQFF. Written as DNA, the CDR3 is TGTGCCAGCAGACCGGGACCTGGGGATGAGCAGTTCTTC. This sequence joins TRBV12-3 or TRBV12-4 and TRBJ2-1, with D perhaps assigned TRBD1 or TRBD2 (5 bases each). V lost 6 bases and J 8 bases, leaving 14 bases between the germline ends. The CDR3 has 13 amino acids.

On this clonotype itself: A read error is possible here, since a much larger clone lies one base away. This chain uses TRBV3-1 with TRBJ2-1, with D perhaps matching TRBD2 (6 bases). Germline CDR1 and CDR2: LGHDT and YNNKEL (reference sequence). The V and J ends lost 1 base and 10 bases respectively, with 8 bases between them. This CDR3 contains 12 residues. In DNA, the CDR3 is TGTGCCAGCAGCCAAGGCCTAGCGGAGCAGTTCTTC. Encoded protein: CASSQGLAEQFF.

The table lists this clonotype with a few counts. V gene TRBV15 combines with J gene TRBJ2-1; TRBD1 or TRBD2 may be the D gene (5 bases each). Per the germline V gene, CDR1 is LNHNV and CDR2 is YYDKDF (reference sequence). V lost 8 bases to trimming and J lost 9 bases, with 26 bases between them. The CDR3 is made up of 16 amino acids. CDR3 loop: CATQSREVGEYGEQFF. Here the CDR3 DNA reads TGTGCCACCCAATCCAGGGAAGTGGGGGAGTACGGTGAGCAGTTCTTC.

This clonotype was counted ten times or more. The chain links TRBV6-1 to TRBJ1-4; D possibly corresponds to TRBD1 (5 bases). CDR1 is MNHNS and CDR2 is SASEGT in the germline V gene. The CDR3 loop spans 16 amino acids. V was pared by 7 bases and J by 0 bases, with 15 bases between. This chain's CDR3 is CASISGPLATNEKLFF. The CDR3 DNA sequence: TGTGCCAGCATTTCGGGACCCCTTGCAACTAATGAAAAACTGTTTTTT.

CDR3 coding DNA: TGTGCCAGCAGCGGGGGTAGTTTTAGTGATACGCAGTATTTT. Its translation: CASSGGSFSDTQYF. This sequence joins TRBV9 and TRBJ2-3, with unresolved D. The CDR3 contains 14 residues. The V end lost 3 bases, the J end lost 6 bases, and 14 bases lay between the germline ends. CDR1 is SGDLS and CDR2 is YYNGEE in the germline V gene.

This clonotype occurred once. The chain employs TRBV27 and TRBJ2-2; no definite D call. The CDR3 sequence is 17 residues long. Germline CDR1 MNHEY, CDR2 SMNVEV (reference sequence). V was trimmed by 2 bases and J by 7 bases, leaving 20 bases between them. In DNA, the CDR3 is TGTGCCAGCAGTTTAGCCGGCCCCTTAGGTTCTAGCGGGGAGCTGTTTTTT. Its protein product is CASSLAGPLGSSGELFF.

In this sample, this clonotype turned up a few times. The rearrangement joins TRBV5-1 to TRBJ2-5, with D perhaps TRBD1 or TRBD2 (6 bases each). Per germline, CDR1 SGHRS and CDR2 YFSETQ. V gave up 2 bases and J gave up 4 bases, with 12 bases separating them. CDR3 size: 14 residues. CDR3: CASSFGGFGETQYF. DNA of the CDR3: TGCGCCAGCAGCTTCGGGGGCTTCGGAGAGACCCAGTACTTC.